The clone carrying this T cell receptor (beta chain) was counted a single time. This sample is part of a study of cytomegalovirus exposure and HLA in healthy donors. Germline CDR1 reads MNHEY; CDR2 reads SVGAGI. The CDR3 has 15 amino acids. V gave up 2 bases and J gave up 5 bases; unmatched junction bases: 5. Some clones are missing from TCRdb's copy, which holds only in-frame ones; the method was immunoSEQ multiplex PCR. The data contain around 160,000 clones, approximately 90% of them singletons. The donors were members of the validation cohort, which comprised roughly 130 subjects and was separate from the first cohort of 670 or so subjects.

Sequenced input: PBMCs. The chain joins TRBV6-5 to TRBJ2-7, with 11 nucleotides matching TRBD2. This TCR derives from a man in his late teens or twenties in good health and CMV-seronegative. CDR3 sequence reads: CASSYGRSGRDEQYF. CDR3 DNA sequence: TGTGCCAGCAGTTACGGCCGTAGCGGGAGGGACGAGCAGTACTTC.